This entry concerns a single TCR beta chain. Its antigen is still unknown. No qualities accompany the bases; no much larger clone lies one base away. Library generation was performed with the immunoSEQ multiplex PCR assay. High-throughput TCR-beta CDR3 sequencing of genomic DNA from most patients was performed by Adaptive Biotechnologies. On the authors' methods: Adaptive's ImmunoSEQ software was the source of the TCR sequencing data for about 18 patients, while a few other patients were processed with MiXCR and VDJtools. CDR3 nucleotide sequences shared by donor and recipient were removed because the origin of these sequences could not be assigned. To be classed as alloreactive, a clone needed at least 2-fold expansion over unstimulated cells and a minimum CFSE-low frequency of 0.002% (template counts) or 0.001% (read counts). Mappable clones were those detected in sequenced pre-transplant spleen, lymph node, or MLR CFSE-low populations of the donor or recipient. Cumulative frequency of alloreactive clones was calculated as a percentage of all sequences weighted by copy number. TCRdb took this table from immuneACCESS and kept in-frame rearrangements with V and J called. Such tables lack part of the clones; where checked against another copy, unresolved V genes explain under half of the gap, and the rest is unexplained. The V and J calls and clone size come from that table; D and trimming were worked out from the DNA. The sample records 50,000 or so clones, approximately 95% of which are singletons. Of the sample, roughly 6% falls within the top ten clones.

Spanning cysteine to phenylalanine, the CDR3 consists of 16 amino acids. Of the read, only the CDR3 DNA is kept; its 48 bases are in frame from base 1. Germline trimming amounts to 5 bases on V and 1 base on J, with 7 as the count of junction bases outside the gene matches. CDR1 and CDR2 (MNHEY, SMNVEV) derive from the germline V gene (reference sequence). Blood samples were collected up to 4 times in the first month after transplant and then at least monthly when available. The sample comes from a study of graft-versus-host responses after intestinal transplantation (dated by TCRdb to 2020 to 2022). Notes on the research overall: Multivisceral, liver-intestinal, or isolated intestinal transplants were received by the recipients. Every recipient was given anti-thymocyte globulin induction, then maintenance tacrolimus and steroids for approximately 3 years. Graft-versus-host and host-versus-graft alloreactive T cell clones were tracked in the graft, circulation and bone marrow after intestinal transplantation using bulk TCR-beta CDR3 sequencing. To identify alloreactive clones, pre-transplant mixed lymphocyte reaction products were sequenced and then compared with unstimulated pre-transplant donor and recipient T cells. A cohort of under 30 intestinal transplant recipients, including one retransplant, was enrolled, and 3 patients lacking pretransplant specimens were excluded. Donor T cell macrochimerism was defined as a peak of at least 4% donor T cells among recipient peripheral blood mononuclear cells. Rather than being sequenced by the commercial service, samples from a few later patients were sequenced in-house on an Illumina MiSeq and processed with MiXCR. General findings and caveats noted by the study authors: The relatively low number and heterogeneity of intestinal transplant patients limited the conclusions. In the allografts of patients with donor T cell macrochimerism, GvH to HvG T cell clonal ratios were high. GvH clones were detected in recipient bone marrow, and some of these GvH clones were observed earlier in ileal mucosa or blood, consistent with an intestinal mucosal origin. Early after transplant, peak levels of circulating GvH clones were found to be associated with declines in HvG clones.

The chain links TRBV27 with TRBJ2-3, with TRBD1 identical over 9 junction bases. This receptor was identified in a human patient who received an intestinal transplant, so some T cells may come from the graft donor. Sample: PBMCs, taken around 820 days after a first intestinal transplant, on the day of a second. This receptor has the CDR3 CASSPGTGPGTDTQYF. The sequence in DNA is TGTGCCAGCAGTCCCGGGACAGGGCCTGGCACAGATACGCAGTATTTT.